Described below is a single T cell receptor beta chain sequence and its context. Germline values: CDR1 SGHTA, CDR2 FQGTGA. With 3 bases removed from V and 6 bases from J, the gap between germline ends came to 5 bases. CDR3 length: 12 residues. TCRdb keeps only in-frame clones here, not all; method: immunoSEQ multiplex PCR. The table shows a few hundred thousand clones, with 75% to 85% occurring only once. The sample comes from a study of blood T cell repertoires in COVID-19. At the level of the study: The United States, Italy and Spain supplied acute and convalescent COVID-19 samples. Sample material is recorded as cDNA or gDNA derived from T cells, B-cell-depleted T cells, or PBMCs.

Input material: PBMCs or T cells enriched from blood (not recorded which). The source is a woman aged 40 to 55 with acute COVID-19. This chain uses TRBV7-3 with TRBJ2-2; D remains unclear. CDR3 residues: CASSFRPGELFF. The CDR3, as DNA: TGTGCCAGCAGCTTCCGTCCCGGGGAGCTGTTTTTT.